This TCR beta chain was profiled in a study of T cell changes during pregnancy in multiple sclerosis. Assay used: immunoSEQ multiplex PCR; TCRdb lists only in-frame clones, some missing. This table has about 38,000 clones, more than 85% appearing once. With V trimmed by 5 bases and J by 7 bases, 17 bases remained unmatched. This CDR3 comprises 17 residues. Germline-derived CDR1 and CDR2 are SGHVS and FNYEAQ. This rearrangement joins TRBV7-6 to TRBJ2-1, with 7 bases lining up with TRBD2. The sequence was obtained from a female donor with multiple sclerosis, enrolled in a pregnancy study. The source material was CD8+ T cells from peripheral blood mononuclear cells, sampled in the third trimester of pregnancy. In nucleotides, the CDR3 is TGTGCCAGCAGCCCTGAGGCTCAGGGAGGGAGAATTAATGAGCAGTTCTTC. Translated, it gives CASSPEAQGGRINEQFF. Full variable domain (remainder filled in from reference TRBV7-6 and TRBJ2-1): GAGVSQSPRYKVTKRGQDVALRCDPISGHVSLYWYRQALGQGPEFLTYFNYEAQQDKSGLPNDRFSAERPEGSISTLTIQRTEQRDSAMYRCASSPEAQGGRINEQFFGPGTRLTVL.